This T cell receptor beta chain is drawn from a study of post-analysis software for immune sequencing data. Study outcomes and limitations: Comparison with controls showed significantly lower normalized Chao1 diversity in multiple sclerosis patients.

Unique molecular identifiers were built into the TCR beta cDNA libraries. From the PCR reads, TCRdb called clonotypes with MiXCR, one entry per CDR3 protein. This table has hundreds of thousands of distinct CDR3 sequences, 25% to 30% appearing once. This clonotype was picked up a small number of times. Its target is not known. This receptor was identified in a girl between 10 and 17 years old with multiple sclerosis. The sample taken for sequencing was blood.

CDR3 nucleotide sequence: TGTGCCAGTAACCCCAGGGCTGGGCATGAGCAGTTCTTC. This gives the protein CASNPRAGHEQFF. V gene TRBV19 combines with J gene TRBJ2-1; D perhaps matches TRBD1 (5 bases). Germline V CDR1 and CDR2: LNHDA, SQIVND (reference sequence). With 7 bases removed from V and 8 bases from J, the gap between germline ends came to 15 bases. The CDR3 totals 13 residues.